The rows below give T cell receptor beta chains drawn from one sample of a study of cytomegalovirus exposure and HLA in healthy donors. Assay used: immunoSEQ multiplex PCR; TCRdb lists only in-frame clones, some missing. The sample contains 97,000 or so clones, 63% of which appear only once. The sequenced sample was PBMCs. The source of these receptors is a human donor in good health. Each CDR3 is given without its conserved first and last residue. The order of the fields is V gene, CDR3 protein.

>TRBV18
ASSPPYSGDEQY
>TRBV5-1
ASSLRPQGTNIQY
>TRBV20-1
SARQPQH
>TRBV2
ASSGTGTLLKLF
>TRBV19
ASSMDTNTGELF
>TRBV5-1
ASSLDTGLVTNEQF
>TRBV2
ASRILTAEAF
>TRBV27
ASSPTGGTEAF
>TRBV6-5
ASRQQGAGEKLF
>TRBV28
ASSLEAGDEQY
>TRBV21-1
ASSKALSGPGRFSGNTIY
>TRBV2
ASSPPRRPEETQY
>TRBV6-1
ASSDPSGGAGANVLT
>TRBV6-5
ASRPGTGTGSTQY
>TRBV6-5
ASSYTTGYSPLH
>TRBV5-4
ASSLKAGVSSYNEQF
>TRBV27
ASSFSPYKKNTGHRYGYT